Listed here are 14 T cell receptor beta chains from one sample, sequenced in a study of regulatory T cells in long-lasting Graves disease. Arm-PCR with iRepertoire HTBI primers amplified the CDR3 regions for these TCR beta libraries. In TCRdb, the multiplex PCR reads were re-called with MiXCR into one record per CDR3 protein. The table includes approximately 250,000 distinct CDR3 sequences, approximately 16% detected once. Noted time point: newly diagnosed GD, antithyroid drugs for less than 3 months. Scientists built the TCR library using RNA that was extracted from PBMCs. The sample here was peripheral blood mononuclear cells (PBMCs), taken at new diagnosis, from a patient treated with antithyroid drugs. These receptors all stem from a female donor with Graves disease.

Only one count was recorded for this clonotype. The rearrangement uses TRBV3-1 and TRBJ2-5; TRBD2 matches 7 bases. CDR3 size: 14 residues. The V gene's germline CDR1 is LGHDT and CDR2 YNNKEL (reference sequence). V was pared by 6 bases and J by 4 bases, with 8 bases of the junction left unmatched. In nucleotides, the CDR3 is TGTGCCAGCAGTGGAAGCGGGGCCCGAGAGACCCAGTACTTC. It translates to CASSGSGARETQYF.

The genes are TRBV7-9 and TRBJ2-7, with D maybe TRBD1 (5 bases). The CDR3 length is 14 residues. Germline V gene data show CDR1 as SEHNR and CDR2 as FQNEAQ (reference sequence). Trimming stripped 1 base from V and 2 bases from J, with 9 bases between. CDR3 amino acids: CASSLGGRTYEQYF. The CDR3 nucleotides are TGTGCCAGCAGCTTAGGGGGCAGGACCTACGAGCAGTACTTC.

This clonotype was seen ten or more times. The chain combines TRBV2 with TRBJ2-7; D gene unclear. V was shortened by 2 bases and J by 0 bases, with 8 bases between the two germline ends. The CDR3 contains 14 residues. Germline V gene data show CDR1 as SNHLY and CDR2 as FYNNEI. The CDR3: CASSEQTVSYEQYF. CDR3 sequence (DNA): TGTGCCAGCAGTGAACAGACTGTCTCCTACGAGCAGTACTTC.

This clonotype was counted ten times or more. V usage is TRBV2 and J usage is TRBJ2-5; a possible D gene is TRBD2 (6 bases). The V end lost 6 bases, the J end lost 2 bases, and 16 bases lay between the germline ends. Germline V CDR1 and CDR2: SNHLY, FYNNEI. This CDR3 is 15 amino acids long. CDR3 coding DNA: TGTGCCAGCAGCCTAGGCTCTGCGGGGCAAGAGACCCAGTACTTC. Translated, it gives CASSLGSAGQETQYF.

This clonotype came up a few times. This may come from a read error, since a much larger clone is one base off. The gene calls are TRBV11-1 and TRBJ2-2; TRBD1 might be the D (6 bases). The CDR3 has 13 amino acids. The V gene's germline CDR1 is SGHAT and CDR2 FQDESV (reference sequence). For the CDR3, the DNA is TGTGCCAGCTTGGACAGAAACACCGAGGAGCTGTTTTTT. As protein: CASLDRNTEELFF.

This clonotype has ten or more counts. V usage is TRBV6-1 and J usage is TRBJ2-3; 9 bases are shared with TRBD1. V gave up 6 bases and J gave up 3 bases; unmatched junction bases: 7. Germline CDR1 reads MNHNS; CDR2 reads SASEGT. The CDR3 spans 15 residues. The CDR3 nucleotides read TGTGCCAGCAGCCCTCGACAGGGGGTAACAGATACGCAGTATTTT. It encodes CASSPRQGVTDTQYF.

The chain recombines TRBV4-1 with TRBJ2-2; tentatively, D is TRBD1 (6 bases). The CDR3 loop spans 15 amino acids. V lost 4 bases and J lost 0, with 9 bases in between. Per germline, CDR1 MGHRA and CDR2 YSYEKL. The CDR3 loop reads CASSREGANTGELFF. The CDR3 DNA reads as TGCGCCAGCAGCCGCGAGGGGGCGAACACCGGGGAGCTGTTTTTT.

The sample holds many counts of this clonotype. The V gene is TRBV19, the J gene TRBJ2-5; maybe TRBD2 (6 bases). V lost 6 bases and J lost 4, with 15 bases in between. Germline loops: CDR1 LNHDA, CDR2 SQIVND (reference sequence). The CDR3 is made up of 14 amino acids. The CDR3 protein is CASRLRDGGETQYF. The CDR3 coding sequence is TGTGCCAGTAGATTGCGGGATGGAGGAGAGACCCAGTACTTC.

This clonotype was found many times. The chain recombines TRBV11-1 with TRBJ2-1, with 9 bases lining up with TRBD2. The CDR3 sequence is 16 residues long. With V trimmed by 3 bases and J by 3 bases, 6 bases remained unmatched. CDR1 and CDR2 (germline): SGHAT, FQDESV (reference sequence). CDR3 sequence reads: CASSLEAGGVYNEQFF. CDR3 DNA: TGTGCCAGCAGCTTGGAGGCGGGAGGGGTCTACAATGAGCAGTTCTTC. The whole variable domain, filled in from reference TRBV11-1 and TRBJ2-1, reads EAEVAQSPRYKITEKSQAVAFWCDPISGHATLYWYRQILGQGPELLVQFQDESVVDDSQLPKDRFSAERLKGVDSTLKIQPAELGDSAMYLCASSLEAGGVYNEQFFGPGTRLTVL.

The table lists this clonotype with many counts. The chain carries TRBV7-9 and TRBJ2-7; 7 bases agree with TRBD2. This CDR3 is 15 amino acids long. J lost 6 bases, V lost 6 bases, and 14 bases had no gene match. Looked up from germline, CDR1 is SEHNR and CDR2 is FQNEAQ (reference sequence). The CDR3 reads CASSLIGSGLGEQYF. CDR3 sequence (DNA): TGTGCCAGCAGTTTAATCGGTAGCGGGCTTGGCGAGCAGTACTTC.

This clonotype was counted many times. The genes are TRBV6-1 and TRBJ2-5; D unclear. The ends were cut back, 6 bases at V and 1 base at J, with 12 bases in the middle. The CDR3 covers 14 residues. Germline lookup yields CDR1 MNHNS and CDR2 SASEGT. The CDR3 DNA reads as TGTGCCAGCAGCCGAGGAGTGGCCCAAGAGACCCAGTACTTC. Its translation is CASSRGVAQETQYF.

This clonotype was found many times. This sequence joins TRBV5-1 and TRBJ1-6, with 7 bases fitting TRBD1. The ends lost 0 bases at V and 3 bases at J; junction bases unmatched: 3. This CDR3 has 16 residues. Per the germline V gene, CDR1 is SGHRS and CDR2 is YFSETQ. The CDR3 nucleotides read TGCGCCAGCAGCTTGGAACGGGACAGCTATAATTCACCCCTCCACTTT. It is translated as CASSLERDSYNSPLHF.

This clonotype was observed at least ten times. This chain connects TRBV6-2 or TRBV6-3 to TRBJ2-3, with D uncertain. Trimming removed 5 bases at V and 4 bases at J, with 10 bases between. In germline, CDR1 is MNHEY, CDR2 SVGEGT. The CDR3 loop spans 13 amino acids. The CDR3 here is CASSPNLPDTQYF. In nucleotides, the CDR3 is TGTGCCAGCAGTCCCAATCTACCAGATACGCAGTATTTT.

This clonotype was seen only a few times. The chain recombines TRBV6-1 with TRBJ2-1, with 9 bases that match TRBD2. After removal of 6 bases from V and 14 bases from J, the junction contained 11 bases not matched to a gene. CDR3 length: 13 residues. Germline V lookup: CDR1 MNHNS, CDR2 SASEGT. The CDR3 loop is CASREIIAGEEFF. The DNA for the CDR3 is TGTGCCAGCAGAGAGATAATAGCGGGAGAGGAGTTCTTC.